A single sample gave rise to the 13 T cell receptor beta chains below, sequenced in a study of T cell changes during pregnancy in multiple sclerosis. The data were produced by immunoSEQ multiplex PCR, yet TCRdb's version contains in-frame clones alone and is incomplete. The sample holds 91,000 or so clones, roughly 92% seen once. The sequencing used peripheral blood, collected after pregnancy. These receptors were obtained from a female donor with multiple sclerosis, enrolled in a pregnancy study.

The chain combines TRBV19 with TRBJ2-6; TRBD1 aligns across 7 bases. After removal of 8 bases from V and 1 base from J, the junction contained 14 bases not matched to a gene. The CDR3 spans 18 residues. CDR1 is LNHDA and CDR2 is SQIVND in the germline V gene (reference sequence). The CDR3 loop reads CASFLRGQPRSGANVLTF. CDR3 sequence (DNA): TGTGCCAGTTTCCTCAGGGGACAGCCTCGGTCTGGGGCCAACGTCCTGACTTTC.

This chain joins TRBV7-6 and TRBJ2-1, with D possibly being TRBD1 (5 bases). V gave up 2 bases and J gave up 8 bases, with 19 bases separating them. The germline V gene has CDR1 SGHVS and CDR2 FNYEAQ. This CDR3 is 16 amino acids long. In nucleotides, the CDR3 is TGTGCCAGCAGCTTAAGGGGTCGAGGCTTGGACGATGAGCAGTTCTTC. It translates to CASSLRGRGLDDEQFF.

V gene TRBV5-6 combines with J gene TRBJ2-7; 8 positions match TRBD2. The V gene end was trimmed by 0 bases and the J gene end by 2 bases; junction bases not matched to a gene: 4. The length of the CDR3 is 15 residues. CDR1 and CDR2 from the germline V gene are SGHDT and YYEEEE. This chain's CDR3 is CASSLAAGGTYEQYF. DNA of the CDR3: TGTGCCAGCAGCTTGGCGGCGGGAGGCACCTACGAGCAGTACTTC. The variable domain in full, completed from reference TRBV5-6 and TRBJ2-7, reads DAGVTQSPTHLIKTRGQQVTLRCSPKSGHDTVSWYQQALGQGPQFIFQYYEEEERQRGNFPDRFSGHQFPNYSSELNVNALLLGDSALYLCASSLAAGGTYEQYFGPGTRLTVT.

The chain uses TRBV7-9 and TRBJ1-1; D gene unclear. Germline V gene sequence: CDR1 SEHNR, CDR2 FQNEAQ (reference sequence). The CDR3 is 13 residues long. With 2 bases removed from V and 3 bases from J, the gap between germline ends came to 7 bases. CDR3 bases: TGTGCCAGCAGCTTACCCAGCGACACTGAAGCTTTCTTT. Its translation is CASSLPSDTEAFF.

The chain couples TRBV9 to TRBJ1-1; 7 bases are shared with TRBD1. Germline lookup yields CDR1 SGDLS and CDR2 YYNGEE. The junction had 7 bases not matched to a gene; V was cut back by 0 bases and J by 8 bases. CDR3 length: 14 amino acids. CDR3 loop: CASSVVEKTGEAFF. CDR3 coding DNA: TGTGCCAGCAGCGTAGTCGAGAAGACAGGGGAAGCTTTCTTT. The full variable domain, rest sourced from reference TRBV9 and TRBJ1-1, is DSGVTQTPKHLITATGQRVTLRCSPRSGDLSVYWYQQSLDQGLQFLIQYYNGEERAKGNILERFSAQQFPDLHSELNLSSLELGDSALYFCASSVVEKTGEAFFGQGTRLTVV.

This clone has ten or more counts. The rearrangement joins TRBV19 to TRBJ1-2; the match to TRBD1 covers 7 bases. CDR1 is LNHDA and CDR2 is SQIVND in the germline V gene (reference sequence). V was pared by 6 bases and J by 5 bases, with 12 bases of the junction left unmatched. This CDR3 is built from 15 residues. CDR3 sequence: CASRNTGATLYGYTF. DNA for the CDR3: TGTGCCAGTAGAAATACAGGGGCGACGTTATATGGCTACACCTTC.

This sequence joins TRBV1 and TRBJ1-1. TRBV1 is a documented pseudogene. CDR3 size: 12 residues. The CDR3, as DNA: TGCACCAGCAGCCAAGATATTCTGCGGGCTTTCTTT. Translating it yields CTSSQDILRAFF.

This clone appeared many times. The genes are TRBV6-4 and TRBJ2-3; 11 bases fit TRBD2. With V trimmed by 3 bases and J by 4 bases, 3 bases remained unmatched. The germline V gene has CDR1 MRHNA and CDR2 SNTAGT. The CDR3 totals 15 residues. The CDR3 bases are TGTGCCAGCAGTGATACTAGCGGGGGTTCAGATACGCAGTATTTT. As protein: CASSDTSGGSDTQYF.

The rearrangement links TRBV2 to TRBJ1-2; D uncertain. Germline V CDR1 and CDR2: SNHLY, FYNNEI. V lost 1 base and J lost 4, with 22 bases in between. The CDR3 runs 18 residues. The CDR3 DNA sequence: TGTGCCAGCAGTGAAGATAGGTCAACTAGATGGGCGGGCTATGGCTACACCTTC. Translated, it gives CASSEDRSTRWAGYGYTF.

The chain is built from TRBV29-1 and TRBJ1-1, with D hard to call. Trimming took 0 bases from V and 3 from J, leaving 8 bases between them. The CDR3 consists of 13 residues. CDR1 and CDR2 from the germline V gene are SQVTM and ANQGSEA. CDR3 sequence: CSVEDNSYTEAFF. CDR3 coding DNA: TGCAGCGTTGAAGATAACAGTTACACTGAAGCTTTCTTT.

The J gene is TRBJ2-3, the V gene TRBV6-6; perhaps TRBD2 as D (6 bases). CDR1 and CDR2 from the germline V gene are MNHNY and SVGAGI (reference sequence). The germline V and J ends were trimmed by 0 bases and 5 bases, with 9 bases remaining between them. The CDR3 has 14 amino acids. The CDR3 loop reads CASSYSFGGDTQYF. The DNA of the CDR3 is TGTGCCAGCAGTTACTCCTTCGGGGGAGATACGCAGTATTTT.

This clone occurred a few times. V gene TRBV11-2 combines with J gene TRBJ2-1; 7 bases fit TRBD1. V shed 4 bases, J shed 5 bases, and the junction held 8 bases outside the gene matches. Germline V gene sequence: CDR1 SGHAT, CDR2 FQNNGV. This CDR3 is 15 amino acids long. CDR3 sequence reads: CASSSRRTGNNEQFF. The CDR3 nucleotides read TGTGCCAGCAGCTCCCGTCGGACAGGTAACAATGAGCAGTTCTTC.

The chain has TRBV7-3 and TRBJ1-1; D remains ambiguous. Germline V gene sequence: CDR1 SGHTA, CDR2 FQGTGA. Deletions cut 5 bases from V and 5 bases from J, with 12 bases between. CDR3 length equals 13 residues. The DNA for the CDR3 is TGTGCCAGCAGCCCAAACTCCGAAACTGAAGCTTTCTTT. Translation gives CASSPNSETEAFF.